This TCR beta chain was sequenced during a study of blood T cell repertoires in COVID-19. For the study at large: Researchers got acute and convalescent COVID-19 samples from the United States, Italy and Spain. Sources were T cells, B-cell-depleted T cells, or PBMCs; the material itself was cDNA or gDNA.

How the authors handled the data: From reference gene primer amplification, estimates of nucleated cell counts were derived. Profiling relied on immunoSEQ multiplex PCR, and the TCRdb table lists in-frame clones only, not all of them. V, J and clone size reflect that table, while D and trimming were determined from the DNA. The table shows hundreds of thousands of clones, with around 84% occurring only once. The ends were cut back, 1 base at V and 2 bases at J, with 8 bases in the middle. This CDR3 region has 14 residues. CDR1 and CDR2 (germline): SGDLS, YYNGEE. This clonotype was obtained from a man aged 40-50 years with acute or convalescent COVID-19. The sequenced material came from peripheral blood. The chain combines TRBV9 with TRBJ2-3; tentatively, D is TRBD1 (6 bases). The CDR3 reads CASSVQGNTDTQYF. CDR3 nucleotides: TGTGCCAGCAGCGTACAGGGGAACACAGATACGCAGTATTTT.